This T cell receptor (beta chain) derives from a study of response to subunit inactivated influenza vaccine. Germline V gives CDR1 SGDLS, CDR2 YYNGEE. With 4 bases clipped from V and 0 bases from J, the junction kept 5 bases outside the gene matches. The CDR3 has 16 residues. Study conclusions and caveats: Authors suggested few new T cells are recruited by each seasonal influenza vaccination.

TCRdb reanalysed the RT-PCR reads using MiXCR and keeps one entry per CDR3 protein. This table has about 180,000 distinct CDR3 sequences, approximately 9.2% appearing once. There are many counts of this clonotype. Its matching antigen is unknown. This specimen was non-naive T cells sorted from PBMCs, taken on the day of vaccination. The chain has TRBV9 and TRBJ2-1, with TRBD1 matching over 9 bases. The clonotype comes from a man between 45 and 60 years old who received an inactivated influenza vaccine. The DNA for the CDR3 is TGTGCCAGCAGCCCACAGGGGGCCTACTCCTACAATGAGCAGTTCTTC. It encodes CASSPQGAYSYNEQFF.